This TCR beta chain appears in the sequencing data of a study of blood T cells in healthy people across ages (dated by TCRdb to between 2014 and 2017). Broadly, across the study: In model experiments, template switching captured about one uniquely barcoded TCR beta cDNA molecule for every two T cells. To track age-related changes in TCR beta repertoire diversity, the study relied on deep sequencing normalized with unique cDNA molecular identifiers. The donors were divided into four age groups: young (average around 15 years), middle-aged (approximately 39), aged (under 70) and long-lived (roughly 82). To avoid experimental bias, donors of different ages were spread randomly across the sequencing lanes. Using the same blood draw, the study looked at two additional independent replicas of 1 million unique cDNA reads for two donors, one aged 18 to 30 and the other aged 80 or older. Overall results and qualifications from the work: Estimates of total diversity based on one million sequenced T cells were regarded as lower bounds and as underestimates. As age increased, observed TCR beta diversity per million T cells dropped in a roughly linear way, and a significant reduction was already evident by age 40. The CMV infection status of donors was not known, potentially confounding age-related changes in expanded clonotypes. Conclusive comparison of naive and antigen-experienced compartments was prevented by the profiling of bulk unsorted PBMCs. The long-lived group showed more naive CD4+ T cells, fewer expanded clones and increased TCR diversity than the aged group, suggesting age selection. The percentage of naive T cells measured by flow cytometry correlated strongly with observed TCR beta diversity.

Systemically healthy Caucasian individuals from Russia, 35 to 50 in total and aged roughly 6 to 100 years, were included as donors. Each donor gave 8.5 to 10 milliliters of peripheral blood, collected into EDTA-treated Vacutainer tubes. Ficoll-Paque density-gradient centrifugation was used to isolate PBMCs, with at least 6 million obtained per sample. Total RNA was extracted from PBMCs with Trizol reagent, with at least 5 micrograms obtained per sample. The percentages of naive CD45RAhigh/CD27high T cells were determined by flow cytometry on a PBMC aliquot from every donor. The library was made by 5' RACE. The listed sequencing device is Illumina HiSeq 2500. A second about 7 to 11 cycle PCR used a sample-barcoded 5' primer and a J-beta primer mix. A template-switch 5' adaptor carrying 12 random nucleotides introduced a unique molecular identifier onto each TCR beta cDNA molecule. Each sample yielded at least 2.5 million CDR3-containing paired-end reads. The Mint cDNA synthesis kit, primed by a TRBC-specific oligonucleotide, was used to synthesize first-strand cDNA from all RNA. Following uracil-DNA glycosylase treatment, a first 18-cycle PCR with universal primers M1SS and BC2_uni_R was performed on all cDNA. On the study's bioinformatics: For normalization, 1 million high-quality reads were randomly selected from each sample, with every read carrying a distinct molecular identifier. Instead of being binned into consensus sequences, reads that shared molecular identifiers were thrown out. CDR3 identification, clonotype clustering and error correction used MiTCR with a Q25 quality threshold and the strictest error-elimination algorithm. A nonparametric unseen species model using Euler transformation provided a lower-bound estimate of total TCR beta diversity. In-frame beta chains were kept once TCRdb had trimmed the public reads at Q25 with fastp and called clones with MiXCR. Rows are unified per CDR3 protein, each entry keeping the most common DNA and genes. The V and J calls, along with clone size, are taken from TCRdb and not from the paper's own processing. The table for this sample lists 730,000 or so distinct CDR3 sequences; about 40% of them were counted only once. In total, the top ten clones hold around a fifth of the sample.

Reading the germline V gene gives CDR1 LGHNA and CDR2 YNFKEQ. The CDR3 measures 15 amino acids from cysteine to phenylalanine. CDR3 DNA only is kept here, 45 bases in frame from base 1. V is cut back by 0 bases and J by 7 bases, with 7 bases in the junction unmatched. At least ten counts were recorded for this clonotype. The antigen it recognizes is unknown. No qualities accompany the bases; no much larger clone lies one base away. The sample comprised blood. Recombination connected TRBV4-2 to TRBJ1-2, and 8 junction bases match TRBD1. The sequence came from a woman aged 60 to 75 in good health. Read as DNA, the sequence is TGTGCCAGCAGCCAAGAAGCACAGGGGGTCGGTGGCTACACCTTC. Its protein is CASSQEAQGVGGYTF.